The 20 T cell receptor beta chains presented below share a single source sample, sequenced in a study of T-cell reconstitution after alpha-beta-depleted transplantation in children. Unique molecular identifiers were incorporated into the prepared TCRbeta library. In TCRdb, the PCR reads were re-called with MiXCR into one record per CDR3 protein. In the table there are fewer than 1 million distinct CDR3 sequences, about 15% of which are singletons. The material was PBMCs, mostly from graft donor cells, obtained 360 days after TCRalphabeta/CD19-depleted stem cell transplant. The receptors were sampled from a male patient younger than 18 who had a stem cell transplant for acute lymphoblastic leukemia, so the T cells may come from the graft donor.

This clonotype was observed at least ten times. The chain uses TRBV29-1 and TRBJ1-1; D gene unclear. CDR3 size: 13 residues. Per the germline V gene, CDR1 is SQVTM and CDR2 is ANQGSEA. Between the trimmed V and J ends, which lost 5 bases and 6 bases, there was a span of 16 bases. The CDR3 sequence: CSVKGLASSEAFF. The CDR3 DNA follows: TGCAGCGTTAAAGGGCTAGCCAGCTCTGAAGCTTTCTTT.

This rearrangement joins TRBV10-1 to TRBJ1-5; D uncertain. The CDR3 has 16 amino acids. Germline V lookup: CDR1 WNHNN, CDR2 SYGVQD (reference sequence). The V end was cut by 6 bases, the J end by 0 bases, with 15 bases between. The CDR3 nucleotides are TGCGCCAGCAGGACTCAGGCCCCTGATAGCAATCAGCCCCAGCATTTT. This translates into CASRTQAPDSNQPQHF.

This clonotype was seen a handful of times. CDR3 in DNA: TGTGCCACCAGTCCTGGCAGCCGGGGCCTCCTCAATCAGCCCCAGCATTTT. It encodes CATSPGSRGLLNQPQHF. This chain uses TRBV15 with TRBJ1-5, with D possibly TRBD1 on 5 matching bases. Germline CDR1 is LNHNV and CDR2 is YYDKDF (reference sequence). This CDR3 spans 17 amino acids. The ends were cut back, 6 bases at V and 3 bases at J, with 21 bases in the middle.

The CDR3 sequence: CASSPPSGTGELFF. As DNA, the CDR3 is TGTGCCAGCAGCCCGCCTAGCGGGACCGGGGAGCTGTTTTTT. This chain connects TRBV7-9 to TRBJ2-2; 8 bases are a match to TRBD2. After removal of 5 bases from V and 5 bases from J, the junction contained 4 bases not matched to a gene. The CDR3 runs to 14 residues. In germline, CDR1 is SEHNR, CDR2 FQNEAQ (reference sequence).

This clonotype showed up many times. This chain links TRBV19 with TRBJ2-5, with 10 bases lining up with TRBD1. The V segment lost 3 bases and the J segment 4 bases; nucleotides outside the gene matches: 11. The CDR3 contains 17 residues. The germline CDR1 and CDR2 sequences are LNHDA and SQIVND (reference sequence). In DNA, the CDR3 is TGTGCCAGTAGTATTTATGGGACAGGGGCCTTCAGAGAGACCCAGTACTTC. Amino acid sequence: CASSIYGTGAFRETQYF.

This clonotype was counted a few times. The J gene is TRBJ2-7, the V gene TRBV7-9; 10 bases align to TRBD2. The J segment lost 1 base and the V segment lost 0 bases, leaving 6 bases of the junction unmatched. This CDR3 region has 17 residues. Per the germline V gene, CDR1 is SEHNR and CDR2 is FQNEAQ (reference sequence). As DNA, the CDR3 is TGTGCCAGCAGCTTAGCCTATAGCGGGAGGCAATCCTACGAGCAGTACTTC. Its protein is CASSLAYSGRQSYEQYF.

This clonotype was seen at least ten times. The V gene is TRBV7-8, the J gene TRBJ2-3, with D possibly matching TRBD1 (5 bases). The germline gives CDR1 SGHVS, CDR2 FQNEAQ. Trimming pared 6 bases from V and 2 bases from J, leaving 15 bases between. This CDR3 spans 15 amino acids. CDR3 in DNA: TGTGCCAGCAGAGCTACAGGTTATTCCACAGATACGCAGTATTTT. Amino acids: CASRATGYSTDTQYF. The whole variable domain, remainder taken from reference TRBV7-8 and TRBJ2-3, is GAGVSQSPRYKVAKRGQDVALRCDPISGHVSLFWYQQALGQGPEFLTYFQNEAQLDKSGLPSDRFFAERPEGSVSTLKIQRTQQEDSAVYLCASRATGYSTDTQYFGPGTRLTVL.

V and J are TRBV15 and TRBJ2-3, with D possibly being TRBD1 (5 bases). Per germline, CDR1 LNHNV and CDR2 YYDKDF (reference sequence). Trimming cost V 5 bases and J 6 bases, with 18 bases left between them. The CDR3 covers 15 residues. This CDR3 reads CATSPRPGRGDTQYF. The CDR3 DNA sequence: TGTGCCACCAGCCCCCGACCAGGTAGGGGCGATACGCAGTATTTT. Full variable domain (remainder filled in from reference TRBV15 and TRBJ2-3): DAMVIQNPRYQVTQFGKPVTLSCSQTLNHNVMYWYQQKSSQAPKLLFHYYDKDFNNEADTPDNFQSRRPNTSFCFLDIRSPGLGDTAMYLCATSPRPGRGDTQYFGPGTRLTVL.

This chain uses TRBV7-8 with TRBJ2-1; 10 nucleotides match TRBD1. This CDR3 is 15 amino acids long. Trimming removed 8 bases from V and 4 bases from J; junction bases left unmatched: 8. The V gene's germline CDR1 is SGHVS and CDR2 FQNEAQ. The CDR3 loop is CASSLGTGEYNEQFF. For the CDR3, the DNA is TGTGCCAGCTCACTCGGGACAGGGGAGTACAATGAGCAGTTCTTC.

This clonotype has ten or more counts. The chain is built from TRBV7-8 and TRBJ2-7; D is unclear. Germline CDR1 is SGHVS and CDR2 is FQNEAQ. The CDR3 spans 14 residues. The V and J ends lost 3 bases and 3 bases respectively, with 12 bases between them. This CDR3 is CASSFRTEHYEQYF. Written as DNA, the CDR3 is TGTGCCAGCAGCTTTAGAACAGAACACTACGAGCAGTACTTC.

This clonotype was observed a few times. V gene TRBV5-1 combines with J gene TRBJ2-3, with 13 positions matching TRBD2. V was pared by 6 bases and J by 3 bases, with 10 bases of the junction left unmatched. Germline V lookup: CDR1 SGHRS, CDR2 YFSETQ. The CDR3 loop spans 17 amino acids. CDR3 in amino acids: CASTPAGLAGETDTQYF. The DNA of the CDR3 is TGCGCCAGCACCCCTGCAGGACTAGCGGGAGAGACAGATACGCAGTATTTT.

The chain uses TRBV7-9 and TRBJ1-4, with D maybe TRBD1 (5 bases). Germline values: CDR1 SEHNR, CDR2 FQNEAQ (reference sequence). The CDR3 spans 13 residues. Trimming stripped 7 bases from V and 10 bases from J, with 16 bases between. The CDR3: CASTRDPGGKLFF. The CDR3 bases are TGTGCCAGCACCCGGGACCCGGGTGGAAAACTGTTTTTT. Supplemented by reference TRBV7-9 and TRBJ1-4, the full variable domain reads DTGVSQNPRHKITKRGQNVTFRCDPISEHNRLYWYRQTLGQGPEFLTYFQNEAQLEKSRLLSDRFSAERPKGSFSTLEIQRTEQGDSAMYLCASTRDPGGKLFFGSGTQLSVL.

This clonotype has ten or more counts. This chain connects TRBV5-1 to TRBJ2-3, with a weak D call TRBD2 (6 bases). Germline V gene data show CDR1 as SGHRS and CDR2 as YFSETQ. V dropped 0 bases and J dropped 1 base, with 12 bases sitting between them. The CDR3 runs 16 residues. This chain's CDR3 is CASSLELAGGTDTQYF. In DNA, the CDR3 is TGCGCCAGCAGCTTGGAACTAGCCGGGGGCACAGATACGCAGTATTTT.

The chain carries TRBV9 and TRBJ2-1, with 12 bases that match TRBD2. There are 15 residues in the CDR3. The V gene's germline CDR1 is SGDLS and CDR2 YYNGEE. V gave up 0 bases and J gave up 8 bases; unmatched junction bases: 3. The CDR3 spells CASSVATSGSYEQFF. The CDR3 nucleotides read TGTGCCAGCAGCGTAGCGACTAGCGGGAGCTATGAGCAGTTCTTC.

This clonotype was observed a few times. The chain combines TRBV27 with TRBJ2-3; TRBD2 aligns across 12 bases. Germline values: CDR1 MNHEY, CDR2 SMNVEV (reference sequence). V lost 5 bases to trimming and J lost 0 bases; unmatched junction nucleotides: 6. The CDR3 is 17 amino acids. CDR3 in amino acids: CASSRLAGEPSTDTQYF. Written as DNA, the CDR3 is TGTGCCAGCAGTAGACTAGCGGGAGAGCCTAGCACAGATACGCAGTATTTT.

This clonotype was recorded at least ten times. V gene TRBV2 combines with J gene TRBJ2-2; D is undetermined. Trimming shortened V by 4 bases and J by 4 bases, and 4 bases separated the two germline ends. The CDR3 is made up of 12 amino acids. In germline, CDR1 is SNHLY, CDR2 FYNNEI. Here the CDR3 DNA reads TGTGCCAGCAGTGCCGGCACCGGGGAGCTGTTTTTT. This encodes CASSAGTGELFF.

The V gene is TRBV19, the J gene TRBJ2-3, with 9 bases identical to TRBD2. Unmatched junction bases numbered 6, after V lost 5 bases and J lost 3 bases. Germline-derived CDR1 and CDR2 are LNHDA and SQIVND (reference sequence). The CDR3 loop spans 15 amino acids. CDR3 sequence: CASSARLAETDTQYF. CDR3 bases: TGTGCCAGTAGTGCCCGACTAGCGGAAACAGATACGCAGTATTTT.

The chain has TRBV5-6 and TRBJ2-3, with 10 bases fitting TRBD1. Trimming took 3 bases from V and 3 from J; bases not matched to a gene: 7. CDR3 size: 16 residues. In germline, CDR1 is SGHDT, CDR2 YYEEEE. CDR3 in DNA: TGTGCCAGCAGCTACGGACAGGGGGAGAGAACAGATACGCAGTATTTT. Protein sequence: CASSYGQGERTDTQYF. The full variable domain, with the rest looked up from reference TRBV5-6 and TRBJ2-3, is DAGVTQSPTHLIKTRGQQVTLRCSPKSGHDTVSWYQQALGQGPQFIFQYYEEEERQRGNFPDRFSGHQFPNYSSELNVNALLLGDSALYLCASSYGQGERTDTQYFGPGTRLTVL.

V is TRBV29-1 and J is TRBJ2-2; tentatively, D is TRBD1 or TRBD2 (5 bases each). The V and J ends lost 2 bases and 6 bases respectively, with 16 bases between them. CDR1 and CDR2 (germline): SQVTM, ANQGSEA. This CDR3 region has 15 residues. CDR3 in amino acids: CSVEQRGAFSGELFF. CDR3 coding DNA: TGCAGCGTTGAACAGAGAGGGGCATTTTCCGGGGAGCTGTTTTTT.

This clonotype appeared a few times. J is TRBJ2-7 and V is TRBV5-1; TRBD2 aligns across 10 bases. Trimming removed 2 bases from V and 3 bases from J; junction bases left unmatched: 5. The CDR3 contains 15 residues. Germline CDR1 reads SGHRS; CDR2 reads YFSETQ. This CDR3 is CASSFLSGRIYEQYF. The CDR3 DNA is TGCGCCAGCAGCTTTCTTAGCGGGAGGATCTACGAGCAGTACTTC.